Listed below are T cell receptor beta chains from one sample, sequenced in a study of cytotoxic CD8 clonotypes in ibrutinib-treated CLL. Only in-frame clones appear in the TCRdb table, and some are missing; sequencing was by immunoSEQ multiplex PCR. Seen here are tens of thousands of clones, roughly 57% observed once, and the top ten hold 32%. Sequenced material: PBMCs, taken after 12 months of ibrutinib treatment. Receptors originate from a human donor with chronic lymphocytic leukemia. Both conserved end residues are part of each CDR3. Each record gives: D gene, J gene, V gene, clone size, CDR3 protein, CDR3 DNA. D genes are given only for firm matches. Size is omitted from some rows. Given values are once, few, many or a class for expanded clones.

d_call: NA; j_call: TRBJ1-3; v_call: TRBV27; clone_size: NA; cdr3_aa: CASSRTVYSKGEGNTIYF; cdr3_nt: TGTGCCAGCAGCCGGACAGTCTATTCTAAAGGAGAGGGAAACACCATATATTTT
d_call: TRBD2; j_call: TRBJ2-5; v_call: TRBV7-2; clone_size: NA; cdr3_aa: CASSGSGRLQETQYF; cdr3_nt: TGTGCCAGCAGCGGGAGCGGGAGGCTCCAAGAGACCCAGTACTTC
d_call: NA; j_call: TRBJ2-1; v_call: TRBV7-9; clone_size: NA; cdr3_aa: CASSLGHRGDEQFF; cdr3_nt: TGTGCCAGCAGCTTGGGGCATCGGGGCGATGAGCAGTTCTTC
d_call: NA; j_call: TRBJ2-3; v_call: TRBV5-6; clone_size: NA; cdr3_aa: CASSDPSIVAQYF; cdr3_nt: TGTGCCAGCAGCGATCCTTCTATCGTAGCGCAGTATTTT
d_call: TRBD2; j_call: TRBJ2-7; v_call: TRBV30; clone_size: few; cdr3_aa: CAWGTSGASYEQYF; cdr3_nt: TGTGCCTGGGGGACTAGCGGGGCCTCCTACGAGCAGTACTTC
d_call: TRBD1; j_call: TRBJ1-1; v_call: TRBV6-1; clone_size: NA; cdr3_aa: CASRQGAANTEAFF; cdr3_nt: TGTGCCAGCAGGCAGGGGGCGGCGAACACTGAAGCTTTCTTT
d_call: NA; j_call: TRBJ2-7; v_call: TRBV4-2; clone_size: NA; cdr3_aa: CASSQNDWREQYF; cdr3_nt: TGTGCCAGCAGCCAAAATGATTGGAGGGAGCAGTACTTC
d_call: NA; j_call: TRBJ2-3; v_call: TRBV19; clone_size: many; cdr3_aa: CASSIRVTDTQYF; cdr3_nt: TGTGCCAGTAGTATAAGGGTCACAGATACGCAGTATTTT
d_call: NA; j_call: TRBJ2-1; v_call: TRBV18; clone_size: NA; cdr3_aa: CASSSDANEQFF; cdr3_nt: TGTGCCAGCTCATCCGACGCCAATGAGCAGTTCTTC
d_call: NA; j_call: TRBJ2-7; v_call: TRBV2; clone_size: many; cdr3_aa: CASKVSVSYEQYF; cdr3_nt: TGTGCCAGCAAGGTTAGCGTCTCCTACGAGCAGTACTTC
d_call: NA; j_call: TRBJ1-4; v_call: TRBV11-2; clone_size: NA; cdr3_aa: CASSPPNARAEKLFF; cdr3_nt: TGTGCCAGCAGCCCCCCGAACGCCCGGGCTGAAAAACTGTTTTTT
d_call: NA; j_call: TRBJ2-2; v_call: TRBV18; clone_size: few; cdr3_aa: CASSPTTGEDTGELFF; cdr3_nt: TGTGCCAGCTCACCGACGACGGGGGAGGACACCGGGGAGCTGTTTTTT
d_call: NA; j_call: TRBJ1-1; v_call: TRBV29-1; clone_size: many; cdr3_aa: CSVERGPEAFF; cdr3_nt: TGCAGCGTTGAGCGGGGGCCTGAAGCTTTCTTT
d_call: NA; j_call: TRBJ1-5; v_call: TRBV18; clone_size: NA; cdr3_aa: CASSAGGAGSQPQHF; cdr3_nt: TGTGCCAGCTCAGCGGGGGGAGCTGGGAGTCAGCCCCAGCATTTT
d_call: TRBD2; j_call: TRBJ2-5; v_call: TRBV28; clone_size: NA; cdr3_aa: CASSSGVLAGKGETQYF; cdr3_nt: TGTGCCAGCAGTTCTGGGGTCTTAGCGGGAAAAGGAGAGACCCAGTACTTC
d_call: NA; j_call: TRBJ2-3; v_call: TRBV10-2; clone_size: few; cdr3_aa: CASGPGPSTDTQYF; cdr3_nt: TGCGCCAGCGGGCCGGGACCTAGCACAGATACGCAGTATTTT
d_call: TRBD2; j_call: TRBJ2-2; v_call: TRBV29-1; clone_size: NA; cdr3_aa: CSVDYLGAGGATGELFF; cdr3_nt: TGCAGCGTTGACTATCTCGGAGCGGGAGGTGCCACCGGGGAGCTGTTTTTT
d_call: NA; j_call: TRBJ1-4; v_call: TRBV5-8; clone_size: NA; cdr3_aa: CASSAGPPVSEKLFF; cdr3_nt: TGTGCCAGCAGCGCTGGACCCCCGGTCAGTGAAAAACTGTTTTTT
d_call: NA; j_call: TRBJ2-1; v_call: TRBV15; clone_size: many; cdr3_aa: CATSRDEGVYNEQFF; cdr3_nt: TGTGCCACCAGCAGAGATGAGGGAGTCTACAATGAGCAGTTCTTC
d_call: TRBD2; j_call: TRBJ2-5; v_call: TRBV5-1; clone_size: NA; cdr3_aa: CASSPPSGSGGQETQYF; cdr3_nt: TGCGCCAGCAGCCCCCCTTCGGGTAGCGGGGGCCAAGAGACCCAGTACTTC
d_call: NA; j_call: TRBJ1-3; v_call: TRBV29-1; clone_size: few; cdr3_aa: CSVGEGGSSGNTIYF; cdr3_nt: TGCAGCGTTGGTGAGGGAGGGAGCTCTGGAAACACCATATATTTT
d_call: TRBD2; j_call: TRBJ2-7; v_call: TRBV6-6; clone_size: few; cdr3_aa: CASSYSTSGIEQYF; cdr3_nt: TGTGCCAGCAGTTACTCAACTAGCGGGATCGAGCAGTACTTC
d_call: NA; j_call: TRBJ2-3; v_call: TRBV10-3; clone_size: NA; cdr3_aa: CALRDEVIDTQYF; cdr3_nt: TGTGCCCTCCGGGACGAGGTGATAGATACGCAGTATTTT
d_call: TRBD2; j_call: TRBJ2-1; v_call: TRBV27; clone_size: few; cdr3_aa: CASSLREGQNEQFF; cdr3_nt: TGTGCCAGCAGTTTGCGGGAGGGCCAGAATGAGCAGTTCTTC
d_call: TRBD2; j_call: TRBJ2-1; v_call: TRBV5-4; clone_size: NA; cdr3_aa: CASSLGGTSGIYNEQFF; cdr3_nt: TGTGCCAGCAGCTTGGGCGGGACTAGCGGGATTTACAATGAGCAGTTCTTC
d_call: NA; j_call: TRBJ1-1; v_call: TRBV6-1; clone_size: NA; cdr3_aa: CASTPSQFSEAFF; cdr3_nt: TGTGCCAGCACCCCATCACAGTTTTCTGAAGCTTTCTTT
d_call: NA; j_call: TRBJ1-2; v_call: TRBV11-2; clone_size: NA; cdr3_aa: CASSMDSYGYTF; cdr3_nt: TGTGCCAGCAGCATGGACAGCTATGGCTACACCTTC
d_call: TRBD2; j_call: TRBJ2-1; v_call: TRBV29-1; clone_size: NA; cdr3_aa: CSVEERLAGLGEQFF; cdr3_nt: TGCAGCGTTGAAGAGAGGCTAGCGGGATTAGGTGAGCAGTTCTTC
d_call: TRBD1; j_call: TRBJ1-1; v_call: TRBV4-2; clone_size: NA; cdr3_aa: CASSQRQGDANTEAFF; cdr3_nt: TGTGCCAGCAGCCAAAGACAGGGGGACGCGAACACTGAAGCTTTCTTT
d_call: NA; j_call: TRBJ2-1; v_call: TRBV4-1; clone_size: NA; cdr3_aa: CASSQPSVSSYNEQFF; cdr3_nt: TGCGCCAGCAGCCAGCCGAGCGTGAGCTCCTACAATGAGCAGTTCTTC
d_call: NA; j_call: TRBJ2-7; v_call: TRBV1; clone_size: few; cdr3_aa: CTSSQPTSGRHAGGQYF; cdr3_nt: TGCACCAGCAGCCAACCTACTAGCGGGAGACATGCAGGAGGGCAGTACTTC
d_call: TRBD2; j_call: TRBJ2-2; v_call: TRBV19; clone_size: few; cdr3_aa: CASSSGRGTGELFF; cdr3_nt: TGTGCCAGTAGTAGCGGGAGAGGCACCGGGGAGCTGTTTTTT
d_call: NA; j_call: TRBJ2-2; v_call: TRBV6-1; clone_size: NA; cdr3_aa: CASSEAFRGGAFTGELFF; cdr3_nt: TGTGCCAGCAGTGAAGCCTTTCGTGGAGGGGCCTTCACCGGGGAGCTGTTTTTT
d_call: NA; j_call: TRBJ1-5; v_call: TRBV6-6; clone_size: few; cdr3_aa: CASSYDGNQPQHF; cdr3_nt: TGTGCCAGCAGTTACGACGGGAATCAGCCCCAGCATTTT
d_call: TRBD1; j_call: TRBJ1-4; v_call: TRBV5-1; clone_size: NA; cdr3_aa: CASSLEGQGAGEKLFF; cdr3_nt: TGCGCCAGCAGCTTGGAGGGACAGGGGGCGGGTGAAAAACTGTTTTTT
d_call: NA; j_call: TRBJ2-6; v_call: TRBV6-1; clone_size: NA; cdr3_aa: CASSEEDTGANVLTF; cdr3_nt: TGTGCCAGCAGCGAAGAGGACACTGGGGCCAACGTCCTGACTTTC
d_call: NA; j_call: TRBJ2-7; v_call: TRBV6-1; clone_size: NA; cdr3_aa: CASRRGRGSYEQYF; cdr3_nt: TGTGCCAGCAGACGAGGCCGGGGCTCCTACGAGCAGTACTTC
d_call: NA; j_call: TRBJ1-6; v_call: TRBV18; clone_size: few; cdr3_aa: CASSPSGRGEGSPLHF; cdr3_nt: TGTGCCAGCTCACCTTCCGGACGGGGGGAAGGGTCACCCCTCCACTTT
d_call: TRBD2; j_call: TRBJ2-1; v_call: TRBV4-1; clone_size: NA; cdr3_aa: CASSREKGITSGTSYNEQFF; cdr3_nt: TGCGCCAGCAGCCGAGAAAAGGGGATAACTAGCGGGACCTCCTACAATGAGCAGTTCTTC
d_call: TRBD1; j_call: TRBJ2-5; v_call: TRBV5-4; clone_size: NA; cdr3_aa: CASSYPPGQGAETQYF; cdr3_nt: TGTGCCAGCAGTTATCCACCGGGACAGGGGGCGGAGACCCAGTACTTC
d_call: NA; j_call: TRBJ2-5; v_call: TRBV11-3; clone_size: NA; cdr3_aa: CASSLRSERETQYF; cdr3_nt: TGTGCCAGCAGCTTAAGGAGCGAACGAGAGACCCAGTACTTC
d_call: NA; j_call: TRBJ2-7; v_call: TRBV11-2; clone_size: NA; cdr3_aa: CASSSHGTFSYEQYF; cdr3_nt: TGTGCCAGCAGCTCGCACGGGACTTTCTCCTACGAGCAGTACTTC
d_call: NA; j_call: TRBJ1-5; v_call: TRBV5-1; clone_size: few; cdr3_aa: CASSLDGQYQPQHF; cdr3_nt: TGCGCCAGCAGCTTGGACGGTCAATATCAGCCCCAGCATTTT
d_call: NA; j_call: TRBJ2-1; v_call: TRBV20-1; clone_size: few; cdr3_aa: CSAPRRDEQFF; cdr3_nt: TGCAGTGCTCCCCGCCGCGATGAGCAGTTCTTC
d_call: TRBD2; j_call: TRBJ2-1; v_call: TRBV5-1; clone_size: few; cdr3_aa: CASSLGTSGDNEQFF; cdr3_nt: TGCGCCAGCAGCCTCGGGACTAGCGGGGACAATGAGCAGTTCTTC
d_call: NA; j_call: TRBJ2-1; v_call: TRBV4-2; clone_size: NA; cdr3_aa: CASSQEGGSGYNEQFF; cdr3_nt: TGTGCCAGCAGCCAAGAGGGGGGATCGGGTTACAATGAGCAGTTCTTC
d_call: TRBD1; j_call: TRBJ1-5; v_call: TRBV2; clone_size: NA; cdr3_aa: CASRVRQGNQPQHF; cdr3_nt: TGTGCCAGCAGGGTCAGACAGGGGAATCAGCCCCAGCATTTT